This entry lists 25 T cell receptor beta chains sequenced from one sample in a study of T cell responses to AZD1222 COVID-19 vaccine. The repertoire was sequenced with immunoSEQ multiplex PCR; TCRdb's copy has only in-frame clones and lacks some. The table has 20,000 to 30,000 clones, over 75% seen once. The source was peripheral blood, collected 28 days after the second AZD1222 dose. The receptors here all came from an adult who received the AZD1222 COVID-19 vaccine.

The gene calls are TRBV19 and TRBJ1-2; the D gene is possibly TRBD1 (6 bases). Trimming cost V 2 bases and J 2 bases, with 9 bases left between them. Germline V gene data show CDR1 as LNHDA and CDR2 as SQIVND (reference sequence). The CDR3 length is 14 residues. The CDR3 is CASSIMDSNYGYTF. In nucleotides, the CDR3 is TGTGCCAGTAGTATAATGGACAGCAACTATGGCTACACCTTC.

The rearrangement uses TRBV21-1 and TRBJ2-7. TRBV21-1 is marked as a pseudogene. This CDR3 region has 15 residues. CDR3 amino acids: CASRFTIHVLDEQYF. The CDR3 coding sequence is TGTGCCAGCAGATTCACAATACACGTGTTAGACGAGCAGTACTTC.

The chain links TRBV28 to TRBJ2-7; 9 nucleotides match TRBD1. Germline V CDR1 and CDR2: MDHEN, SYDVKM. The CDR3 extends over 17 amino acids. The junction had 20 bases not matched to a gene; V was cut back by 5 bases and J by 9 bases. In nucleotides, the CDR3 is TGTGCCAGCAGTCCTCCCCGACCTCGGGACAGGGATAAGGTGCAGTACTTC. The encoded protein is CASSPPRPRDRDKVQYF.

This chain joins TRBV7-3 and TRBJ2-2; no reliable D call. The V end was cut by 6 bases, the J end by 4 bases, with 15 bases between. This CDR3 is 15 amino acids long. CDR1 is SGHTA and CDR2 is FQGTGA in the germline V gene. CDR3 region: CASSSDGAVTGELFF. In nucleotides, the CDR3 is TGTGCCAGCAGTTCGGACGGCGCGGTCACCGGGGAGCTGTTTTTT.

The V gene is TRBV5-1, the J gene TRBJ1-1; 9 nucleotides match TRBD1. Losses at the gene ends were 1 base for V and 3 bases for J; bases not matched to a gene: 10. Germline CDR1 reads SGHRS; CDR2 reads YFSETQ. The CDR3 totals 17 residues. The CDR3 nucleotides read TGCGCCAGCAGCTTGACCCCGCACAGGACAGGGGACACTGAAGCTTTCTTT. Translation gives CASSLTPHRTGDTEAFF.

CDR3 DNA: TGTGCCAGCAGCGCTGGACTAGCGGGGGGTCTGAACACCGGGGAGCTGTTTTTT. Translated: CASSAGLAGGLNTGELFF. The rearrangement links TRBV9 to TRBJ2-2, with 14 bases fitting TRBD2. The CDR3 extends over 18 amino acids. Germline values: CDR1 SGDLS, CDR2 YYNGEE. V gave up 3 bases and J gave up 1 base; unmatched junction bases: 5.

The rearrangement joins TRBV2 to TRBJ2-2; unclear D gene. The V end lost 9 bases, the J end lost 1 base, and 12 bases lay between the germline ends. Germline assignment: CDR1 SNHLY and CDR2 FYNNEI. The CDR3 is made up of 14 amino acids. The CDR3 DNA reads as TGTGCCAGGGGAAGACGTGAGAACACCGGGGAGCTGTTTTTT. It specifies CARGRRENTGELFF.

This rearrangement joins TRBV7-2 to TRBJ1-1, with unresolved D. Looked up from germline, CDR1 is SGHTA and CDR2 is FQGNSA. The CDR3 has 16 amino acids. The V end lost 6 bases, the J end lost 0 bases, and 17 bases lay between the germline ends. CDR3 sequence (DNA): TGTGCCAGCAGACCGTTCGGCCAGAACATGAACACTGAAGCTTTCTTT. Translation: CASRPFGQNMNTEAFF. The variable domain in full, with the rest retrieved from reference TRBV7-2 and TRBJ1-1, is GAGVSQSPSNKVTEKGKDVELRCDPISGHTALYWYRQSLGQGLEFLIYFQGNSAPDKSGLPSDRFSAERTGGSVSTLTIQRTQQEDSAVYLCASRPFGQNMNTEAFFGQGTRLTVV.

This clone was counted a single time. The chain uses TRBV5-1 and TRBJ2-3; D possibly corresponds to TRBD1 (5 bases). Trimming shortened V by 4 bases and J by 2 bases, and 14 bases separated the two germline ends. CDR3 length: 15 amino acids. CDR1 SGHRS and CDR2 YFSETQ come from the germline V gene. The CDR3 here is CASSNMGLATDTQYF. Written as DNA, the CDR3 is TGCGCCAGCAGCAACATGGGGCTGGCCACAGATACGCAGTATTTT.

The chain links TRBV7-6 to TRBJ1-3, with D tentatively TRBD1 (5 bases). Germline V lookup: CDR1 SGHVS, CDR2 FNYEAQ. The length of the CDR3 is 16 residues. V lost 6 bases and J 0 bases, leaving 15 bases between the germline ends. CDR3 region: CASRRTDSSSGNTIYF. CDR3 bases: TGTGCCAGCAGGCGAACAGACAGTAGCTCTGGAAACACCATATATTTT.

The chain carries TRBV6-5 and TRBJ2-3; D is unresolved. This CDR3 spans 14 amino acids. Germline CDR1 and CDR2: MNHEY and SVGAGI. The ends were cut back, 6 bases at V and 0 bases at J, with 10 bases in the middle. Written as DNA, the CDR3 is TGTGCCAGCAGCTTAGTCTGGAGCACAGATACGCAGTATTTT. Protein product: CASSLVWSTDTQYF.

This sequence joins TRBV19 and TRBJ2-5; possible D gene TRBD2, 7 bases. The CDR3 is 15 residues long. The germline V gene encodes CDR1 LNHDA and CDR2 SQIVND (reference sequence). Trimming took off 3 bases at V and 3 bases at J, with 14 bases between the two ends. CDR3 in amino acids: CASSMGGPVEETQYF. In DNA form, the CDR3 reads TGTGCCAGTAGTATGGGGGGGCCTGTTGAAGAGACCCAGTACTTC. Using reference TRBV19 and TRBJ2-5 for the parts outside the CDR3, the full variable domain is DGGITQSPKYLFRKEGQNVTLSCEQNLNHDAMYWYRQDPGQGLRLIYYSQIVNDFQKGDIAEGYSVSREKKESFPLTVTSAQKNPTAFYLCASSMGGPVEETQYFGPGTRLLVL.

The chain uses TRBV4-3 and TRBJ1-4; 10 nucleotides align to TRBD1. Germline lookup yields CDR1 LGHNA and CDR2 YSLEER. This CDR3 has 16 residues. Unmatched junction bases numbered 8, after V lost 3 bases and J lost 7 bases. The CDR3 here is CASSQGTGEGGEKLFF. CDR3 bases: TGCGCCAGCAGCCAGGGGACAGGGGAAGGTGGTGAAAAACTGTTTTTT.

This clone is a singleton in its sample. The rearrangement joins TRBV29-1 to TRBJ1-1; no reliable D call. Trimming shortened V by 3 bases and J by 0 bases, and 11 bases separated the two germline ends. There are 14 residues in the CDR3. Germline loops: CDR1 SQVTM, CDR2 ANQGSEA. The CDR3 reads CSVESGLMNTEAFF. The CDR3 DNA is TGCAGCGTTGAGAGCGGACTCATGAACACTGAAGCTTTCTTT.

J is TRBJ2-1 and V is TRBV5-1; D possibly uses TRBD1 or TRBD2 (6 bases each). Germline V gene lookup returns CDR1 SGHRS and CDR2 YFSETQ. Trimming left V 2 bases short and J 7 bases short, with 13 bases between. This CDR3 region has 14 residues. The CDR3: CASSLRGGPNEQFF. CDR3 coding DNA: TGCGCCAGCAGCTTAAGAGGGGGGCCAAATGAGCAGTTCTTC.

This clone was observed once. The chain recombines TRBV5-4 with TRBJ1-6; D is undetermined. CDR1 and CDR2 (germline): SGHNT, YYREEE (reference sequence). The V end lost 5 bases, the J end lost 1 base, and 10 bases lay between the germline ends. The CDR3 runs to 15 residues. The CDR3 is CASRQDGSYNSPLHF. The CDR3, as DNA: TGTGCCAGCAGGCAGGATGGTTCCTATAATTCACCCCTCCACTTT.

The chain has TRBV7-2 and TRBJ2-7, with TRBD1 as a possible D gene (6 bases). The germline gives CDR1 SGHTA, CDR2 FQGNSA. V was cut by 1 base and J by 3 bases, with 10 bases left in between. The CDR3 length is 14 residues. The CDR3 DNA reads TGTGCCAGCAGCTTAGGGCAGGGGTACTACGAGCAGTACTTC. Protein: CASSLGQGYYEQYF.

The CDR3 nucleotides are TGTGCCAGTAGTATATCCCGGGGTAGGCCACTTGAGCCCAATCAGCCCCAGCATTTT. Its translation: CASSISRGRPLEPNQPQHF. This chain links TRBV19 with TRBJ1-5, with no clear D. Germline CDR1 is LNHDA and CDR2 is SQIVND (reference sequence). Trimming removed 2 bases from V and 3 bases from J, with 23 bases in between. CDR3 length equals 19 residues.

In its sample, this clone was seen once. The V and J genes are TRBV29-1 and TRBJ2-3; 7 bases match TRBD2. V gave up 4 bases and J gave up 2 bases; unmatched junction bases: 6. The germline V gene encodes CDR1 SQVTM and CDR2 ANQGSEA. This CDR3 spans 14 amino acids. The CDR3 DNA follows: TGCAGCGTTGTGCGGGGGTCAACCACAGATACGCAGTATTTT. Translation: CSVVRGSTTDTQYF.

The V gene is TRBV6-2 or TRBV6-3, the J gene TRBJ2-1; the match to TRBD2 covers 8 bases. There are 14 residues in the CDR3. With 0 bases clipped from V and 9 bases from J, the junction kept 4 bases outside the gene matches. CDR1 is MNHEY and CDR2 is SVGEGT in the germline V gene. The CDR3 nucleotides are TGTGCCAGCAGTTACTCAGCGGGGGTATTTGAGCAGTTCTTC. It translates to CASSYSAGVFEQFF.

The chain has TRBV4-2 and TRBJ1-6; D unresolved. The CDR3 loop spans 17 amino acids. The V gene lost 1 base and the J gene lost 8 bases, with 18 bases spanning the gap. The V gene's germline CDR1 is LGHNA and CDR2 YNFKEQ. CDR3 coding DNA: TGTGCCAGCAGCCAAGTGAGAGGGAGCCCGTGGGATTCACCCCTCCACTTT. The encoded protein is CASSQVRGSPWDSPLHF.

This chain links TRBV29-1 with TRBJ2-3, with D possibly TRBD1 on 7 matching bases. This CDR3 comprises 13 residues. V lost 6 bases, J lost 2 bases, and 12 bases lay in between. Germline-derived CDR1 and CDR2 are SQVTM and ANQGSEA. The DNA of the CDR3 is TGCAGCGTCGCGGGACAGACCACAGATACGCAGTATTTT. It translates to CSVAGQTTDTQYF.

The chain couples TRBV3-1 (or the pseudogene TRBV3-2) to TRBJ2-3, with TRBD2 matching over 9 bases. This CDR3 has 17 residues. The germline gives CDR1 LGHDT, CDR2 YNNKEL (reference sequence). V shed 2 bases and J 4 bases; nucleotides not matched to a gene: 10. Here the CDR3 DNA reads TGTGCCAGCAGCCAACGAACCACGCCTAGCGGGGCAGATACGCAGTATTTT. Translated: CASSQRTTPSGADTQYF.

The rearrangement joins TRBV7-9 to TRBJ1-2, with a weak D call TRBD1 (5 bases). Germline CDR1 SEHNR, CDR2 FQNEAQ (reference sequence). The V and J ends lost 7 bases and 2 bases respectively, with 14 bases between them. The CDR3 length is 14 residues. The CDR3 DNA reads TGTGCCAGCACTCCGAGGGACGGCAACTATGGCTACACCTTC. Its translation is CASTPRDGNYGYTF.

V usage is TRBV7-2 and J usage is TRBJ2-4, with TRBD2 matching over 7 bases. This CDR3 spans 15 amino acids. Per germline, CDR1 SGHTA and CDR2 FQGNSA. V lost 5 bases, J lost 6 bases, and 10 bases stayed unmatched. CDR3 nucleotides: TGTGCCAGCAGCCCCTTGGGAGGGGTGGGAAACATTCAGTACTTC. Translating it yields CASSPLGGVGNIQYF.